This TCR beta chain comes out of a study of blood T cell repertoires in COVID-19. Study summary: Sites across the United States, Italy and Spain contributed samples from acute and convalescent COVID-19.

Per the original data handling: Amplified reference gene primers provided the basis for estimating nucleated cell counts. Data came from immunoSEQ multiplex PCR; TCRdb stores just in-frame clones and leaves some out. Clone size and V and J calls were adopted from that table, with D and trimming inferred from the DNA. The sample includes approximately 200,000 clones, under 90% of them seen just once. The length of the CDR3 is 13 residues. The V gene's germline CDR1 is MNHNY and CDR2 SVGAGI (reference sequence). V shed 7 bases and J 12 bases; nucleotides not matched to a gene: 14. The TCR comes from a woman aged 60-75 years who had recovered from COVID-19. The sample comprised peripheral blood. The chain has TRBV6-6 and TRBJ1-1; TRBD1 matches 7 bases. In nucleotides, the CDR3 is TGTGCCAGCAACCTCCAGGGGGACACGGGAACTTTCTTT. Its protein product is CASNLQGDTGTFF.